This T cell receptor beta chain originates from a study of blood T cell repertoires in COVID-19. This CDR3 is 16 amino acids long. Per germline, CDR1 SGHRS and CDR2 YFSETQ. With 4 bases clipped from V and 7 bases from J, the junction kept 8 bases outside the gene matches. Only in-frame clones appear in the TCRdb table, and some are missing; sequencing was by immunoSEQ multiplex PCR. The sample gives approximately 500,000 clones, roughly 89% of which show up once; roughly 7.4% is in the top ten. The source material was peripheral blood. This rearrangement joins TRBV5-1 to TRBJ2-1, with 13 bases fitting TRBD2. The origin of this receptor is a woman aged 50 to 60 with COVID-19, enrolled during active disease. CDR3 sequence reads: CASSLTGTSGTNEQFF. For the CDR3, the DNA is TGCGCCAGCAGCCTGACTGGGACTAGCGGGACGAATGAGCAGTTCTTC.